This T cell receptor (beta chain) was found in a study of cytomegalovirus exposure and HLA in healthy donors. Study outcomes and limitations: Association of a missense DCLRE1C variant with TCR beta V- and J-gene trimming was reported in a later analysis.

For this clone: The antigen remains unidentified.

V dropped 6 bases and J dropped 7 bases, with 21 bases sitting between them. The length of the CDR3 is 15 residues. Looked up from germline, CDR1 is SNHLY and CDR2 is FYNNEI. The PCR had 60 Vbeta and 13 Jbeta primers. Assay used: immunoSEQ multiplex PCR; TCRdb lists only in-frame clones, some missing. The sample consists of roughly 180,000 clones, about 83% of them appearing once. What was sequenced was PBMCs. The chain uses TRBV2 and TRBJ1-2, with D unresolved. This TCR was recovered from a woman in her thirties in good health and CMV-seropositive. The CDR3: CASRTRLGEVFGYTF. In nucleotides, the CDR3 is TGTGCCAGCAGAACTCGACTGGGAGAAGTGTTTGGCTACACCTTC. The full variable domain, completed using reference TRBV2 and TRBJ1-2, is EPEVTQTPSHQVTQMGQEVILRCVPISNHLYFYWYRQILGQKVEFLVSFYNNEISEKSEIFDDQFSVERPDGSNFTLKIRSTKLEDSAMYFCASRTRLGEVFGYTFGSGTRLTVV.